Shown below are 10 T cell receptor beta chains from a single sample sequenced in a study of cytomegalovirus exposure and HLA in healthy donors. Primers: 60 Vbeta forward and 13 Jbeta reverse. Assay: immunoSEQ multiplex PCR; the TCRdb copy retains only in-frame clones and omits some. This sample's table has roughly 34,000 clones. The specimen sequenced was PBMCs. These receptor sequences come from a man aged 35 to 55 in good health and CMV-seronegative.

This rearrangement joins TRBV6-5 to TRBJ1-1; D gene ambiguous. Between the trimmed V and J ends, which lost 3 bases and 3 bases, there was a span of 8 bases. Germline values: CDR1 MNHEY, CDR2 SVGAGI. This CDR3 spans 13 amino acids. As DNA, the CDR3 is TGTGCCAGCAGTTATTTCCCAGACACTGAAGCTTTCTTT. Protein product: CASSYFPDTEAFF.

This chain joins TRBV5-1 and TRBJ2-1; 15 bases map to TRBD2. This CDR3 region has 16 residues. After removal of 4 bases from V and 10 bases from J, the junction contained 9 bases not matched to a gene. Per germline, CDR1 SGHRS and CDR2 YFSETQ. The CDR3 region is CASSVNPGLAGGEQFF. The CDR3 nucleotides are TGCGCCAGCAGCGTAAACCCGGGACTAGCGGGAGGAGAGCAGTTCTTC.

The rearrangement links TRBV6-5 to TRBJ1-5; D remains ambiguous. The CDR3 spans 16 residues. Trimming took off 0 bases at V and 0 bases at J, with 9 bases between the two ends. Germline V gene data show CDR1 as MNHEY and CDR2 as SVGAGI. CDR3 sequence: CASSYSSKISNQPQHF. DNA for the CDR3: TGTGCCAGCAGTTACTCGTCCAAAATTAGCAATCAGCCCCAGCATTTT.

CDR3 coding DNA: TGTGCCAGCATCTTTGGGACTAGCGGGAGCTACGAGCAGTACTTC. Translation gives CASIFGTSGSYEQYF. The V and J genes are TRBV6-1 and TRBJ2-7; 14 nucleotides agree with TRBD2. Germline assignment: CDR1 MNHNS and CDR2 SASEGT. V was clipped by 7 bases and J by 3 bases; unmatched bases: 5. This CDR3 comprises 15 residues.

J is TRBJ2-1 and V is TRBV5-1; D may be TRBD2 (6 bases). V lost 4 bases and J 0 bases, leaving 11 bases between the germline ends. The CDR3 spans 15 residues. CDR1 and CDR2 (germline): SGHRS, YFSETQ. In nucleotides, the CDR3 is TGCGCCAGCAGCCGTACGACTAGCTCCTACAATGAGCAGTTCTTC. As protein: CASSRTTSSYNEQFF.

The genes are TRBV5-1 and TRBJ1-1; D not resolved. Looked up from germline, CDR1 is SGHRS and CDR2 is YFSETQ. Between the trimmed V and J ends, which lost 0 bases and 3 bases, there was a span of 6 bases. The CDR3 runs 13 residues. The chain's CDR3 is CASSLGADTEAFF. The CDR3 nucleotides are TGCGCCAGCAGCTTGGGGGCAGACACTGAAGCTTTCTTT. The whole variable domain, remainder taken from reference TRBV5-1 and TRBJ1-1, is KAGVTQTPRYLIKTRGQQVTLSCSPISGHRSVSWYQQTPGQGLQFLFEYFSETQRNKGNFPGRFSGRQFSNSRSEMNVSTLELGDSALYLCASSLGADTEAFFGQGTRLTVV.

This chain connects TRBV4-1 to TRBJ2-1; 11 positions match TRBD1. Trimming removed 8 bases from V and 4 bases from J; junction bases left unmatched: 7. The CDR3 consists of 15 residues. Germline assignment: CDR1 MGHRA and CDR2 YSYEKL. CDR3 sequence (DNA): TGCGCCAGCCGGACAGGGGGCGTTCATTACAATGAGCAGTTCTTC. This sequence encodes CASRTGGVHYNEQFF.

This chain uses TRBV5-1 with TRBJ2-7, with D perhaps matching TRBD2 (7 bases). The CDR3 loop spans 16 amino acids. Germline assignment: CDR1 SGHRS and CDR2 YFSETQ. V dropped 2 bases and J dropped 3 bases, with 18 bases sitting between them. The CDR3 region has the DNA TGCGCCAGCAGCTTCGGAAGGGGGAGGGGAGACTACGAGCAGTACTTC. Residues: CASSFGRGRGDYEQYF.

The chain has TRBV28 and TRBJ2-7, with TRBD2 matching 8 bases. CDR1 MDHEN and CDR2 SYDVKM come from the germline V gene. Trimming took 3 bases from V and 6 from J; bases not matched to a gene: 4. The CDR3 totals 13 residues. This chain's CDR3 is CASSFPGGGEQYF. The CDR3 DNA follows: TGTGCCAGCAGTTTTCCGGGAGGGGGCGAGCAGTACTTC.

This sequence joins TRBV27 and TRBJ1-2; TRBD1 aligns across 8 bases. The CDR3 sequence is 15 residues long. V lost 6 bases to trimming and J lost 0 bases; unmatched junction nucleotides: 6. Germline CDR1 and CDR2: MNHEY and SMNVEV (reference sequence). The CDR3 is CASRFGQGANYGYTF. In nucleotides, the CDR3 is TGTGCCAGCAGATTCGGACAGGGCGCTAACTATGGCTACACCTTC.